This entry lists 9 T cell receptor beta chains sequenced from one sample in a study of control samples from healthy donors and cancer patients. Profiled with immunoSEQ multiplex PCR; TCRdb holds only in-frame clones, not every one. The sample yields approximately 140,000 clones, 85% to 90% seen once. Sequencing input: PBMCs. Source of these receptors: a man over 45 with head and neck cancer.

The genes are TRBV6-5 and TRBJ2-1; 11 bases agree with TRBD1. Germline CDR1 reads MNHEY; CDR2 reads SVGAGI. The CDR3 is 14 amino acids. The trim removed 8 bases at V and 4 bases at J, leaving 4 bases unmatched. As DNA, the CDR3 is TGTGCCAGCGGGGACAGGGGGATTTACAATGAGCAGTTCTTC. Translation: CASGDRGIYNEQFF.

This clone has a handful of counts. The chain recombines TRBV9 with TRBJ2-2; a possible D gene is TRBD2 (6 bases). The ends were cut back, 3 bases at V and 11 bases at J, with 20 bases in the middle. CDR1 and CDR2 (germline): SGDLS, YYNGEE. This CDR3 comprises 15 residues. The CDR3 sequence: CASSAGLAGTLELFF. As DNA, the CDR3 is TGTGCCAGCAGCGCCGGGTTGGCGGGAACGTTAGAGCTGTTTTTT.

This rearrangement joins TRBV19 to TRBJ2-1, with TRBD1 as a possible D gene (6 bases). Germline CDR1 and CDR2: LNHDA and SQIVND (reference sequence). V lost 3 bases and J lost 5, with 20 bases in between. The length of the CDR3 is 17 residues. CDR3 bases: TGTGCCAGTAGTATTGACAAGACAGGCATAAGGGACAATGAGCAGTTCTTC. This encodes CASSIDKTGIRDNEQFF.

J is TRBJ1-2 and V is TRBV7-9; D not resolved. Trimming cost V 4 bases and J 3 bases, with 3 bases left between them. CDR3 length: 11 residues. Germline V gives CDR1 SEHNR, CDR2 FQNEAQ (reference sequence). The DNA for the CDR3 is TGTGCCAGCAGCTCTCACTATGGCTACACCTTC. Translation gives CASSSHYGYTF.

This chain uses TRBV5-1 with TRBJ2-3; D gene ambiguous. CDR3 length: 15 amino acids. V lost 4 bases and J 0 bases, leaving 12 bases between the germline ends. CDR1 is SGHRS, CDR2 YFSETQ, per germline. CDR3 DNA sequence: TGCGCCAGCAGCCAGGCAGCTTCTAGCACAGATACGCAGTATTTT. It is translated as CASSQAASSTDTQYF.

This chain connects TRBV5-1 to TRBJ2-3; 10 bases line up with TRBD2. The junction had 7 bases not matched to a gene; V was cut back by 1 base and J by 5 bases. Germline loops: CDR1 SGHRS, CDR2 YFSETQ. This CDR3 region has 16 residues. CDR3 nucleotides: TGCGCCAGCAGCTTGCTTCAGCGGGGGGGCTTAGATACGCAGTATTTT. It is translated as CASSLLQRGGLDTQYF.

The V and J genes are TRBV11-2 and TRBJ1-2, with 7 bases identical to TRBD1. Germline trimming cut 5 bases from V and 0 bases from J; bases unmatched to any gene: 3. Germline CDR1 SGHAT, CDR2 FQNNGV. This CDR3 is built from 14 residues. In DNA, the CDR3 is TGTGCCAGCAGCCCCAGGGGGACTAACTATGGCTACACCTTC. It codes for CASSPRGTNYGYTF.

The chain combines TRBV24-1 with TRBJ2-2; 7 bases agree with TRBD2. The CDR3 is 16 residues long. Per germline, CDR1 KGHDR and CDR2 SFDVKD. V lost 3 bases to trimming and J lost 4 bases; unmatched junction nucleotides: 7. CDR3 loop: CATSDPLPGGTGELFF. CDR3 coding DNA: TGTGCCACCAGTGATCCATTACCGGGGGGCACCGGGGAGCTGTTTTTT.

The chain links TRBV6-4 to TRBJ2-1, with TRBD1 matching 9 bases. The CDR3 sequence is 17 residues long. Germline-derived CDR1 and CDR2 are MRHNA and SNTAGT. V gave up 6 bases and J gave up 2 bases; unmatched junction bases: 11. The CDR3 DNA sequence: TGTGCCAGCAGACCCGGACAGGGGCGTTTTCCCTACAATGAGCAGTTCTTC. It specifies CASRPGQGRFPYNEQFF.